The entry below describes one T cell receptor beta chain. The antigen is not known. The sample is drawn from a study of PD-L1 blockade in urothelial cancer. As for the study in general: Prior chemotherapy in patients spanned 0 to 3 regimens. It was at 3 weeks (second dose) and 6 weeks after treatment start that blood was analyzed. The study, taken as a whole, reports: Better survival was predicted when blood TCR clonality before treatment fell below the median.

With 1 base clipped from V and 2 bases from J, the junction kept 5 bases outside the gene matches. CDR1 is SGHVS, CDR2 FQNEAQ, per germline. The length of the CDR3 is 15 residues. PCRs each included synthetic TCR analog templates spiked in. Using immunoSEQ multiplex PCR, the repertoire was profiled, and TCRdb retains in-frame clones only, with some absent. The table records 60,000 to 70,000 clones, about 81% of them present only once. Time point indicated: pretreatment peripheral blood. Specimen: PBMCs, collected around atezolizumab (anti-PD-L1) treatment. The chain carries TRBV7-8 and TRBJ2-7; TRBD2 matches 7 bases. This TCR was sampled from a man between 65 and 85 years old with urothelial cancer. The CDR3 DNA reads TGTGCCAGCAGCTTAGAGAGAGCGGGACCCTACGAGCAGTACTTC. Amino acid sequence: CASSLERAGPYEQYF.